A selection of T cell receptor beta chains follows, all from one sample in a study of Ad26.COV2.S vaccination and SARS-CoV-2 variants. Generated by immunoSEQ multiplex PCR, the TCRdb table keeps only in-frame clones and is missing some. The repertoire holds around 300,000 clones, with about 88% as singletons. The sample consisted of peripheral blood, taken in a trial of Ad26.COV2.S vaccine versus placebo. The receptors here all came from a person aged 18-60 years who received the Ad26.COV2.S COVID-19 vaccine or a placebo. Both conserved end residues are part of each CDR3. D genes are given only for firm matches. Where a row states a size, it is once, few, many or the class of an expanded clone; other rows omit it.

>.|TRBV7-2|TRBJ2-3|.
TGTGCCAGCAGCTCCTTGACGGGGAGCCCATCAGATACGCAGTATTTT
CASSSLTGSPSDTQYF
>.|TRBV9|TRBJ2-2|.
TGTGCCAGCAGCGTAGTAGGGGACACTAACACCGGGGAGCTGTTTTTT
CASSVVGDTNTGELFF
>.|TRBV14|TRBJ2-7|.
TGTGCCAGCAGCAATCGGGCCGGTGGGGCCTACGAGCAGTACTTC
CASSNRAGGAYEQYF
>.|TRBV15|TRBJ1-3|.
TGTGCCACCAGCTCCTACCGTGCGGCCAGCTCTGGAAACACCATATATTTT
CATSSYRAASSGNTIYF
>.|TRBV7-2|TRBJ1-2|.
TGTGCCAGCAGCTTAAGAGTAACGGACCGTCCTCAGGGCTACACCTTC
CASSLRVTDRPQGYTF
>.|TRBV9|TRBJ1-6|.
TGTGCCAGCAGCGTAGGGTCCGGGCTGGCACCCCTCCACTTT
CASSVGSGLAPLHF
>.|TRBV30|TRBJ1-5|TRBD1
TGTGCCTGCAACAGGGGAATGAATCAGCCCCAGCATTTT
CACNRGMNQPQHF
>.|TRBV27|TRBJ2-1|TRBD2
TGTGCCAGCAGTCTTTCAGCGGGAGGGACGAATGAGCAGTTCTTC
CASSLSAGGTNEQFF
>.|TRBV6-5|TRBJ1-2|TRBD1
TGTGCCAGCAGTTACCGGACAGGGATTACTAACTATGGCTACACCTTC
CASSYRTGITNYGYTF
>.|TRBV5-6|TRBJ1-2|.
TGTGCCAGCAGCCGGGATTGGGGGGCGGGTGGCTACACCTTC
CASSRDWGAGGYTF
>once|TRBV9|TRBJ2-1|.
TGTGCCAGCAGCGCCTCCGGGACCACACCTACTGAGCAGTTCTTC
CASSASGTTPTEQFF
>.|TRBV5-6|TRBJ2-1|.
TGTGCCAGCAGCCCGACAGCTTACAATGAGCAGTTCTTC
CASSPTAYNEQFF
>.|TRBV5-1|TRBJ2-2|.
TGCGCCAGCAGCTTGGTTTTCACCGGCTCGAACACCGGGGAGCTGTTTTTT
CASSLVFTGSNTGELFF
>.|TRBV27|TRBJ2-1|TRBD2
TGTGCCAGCAGCGAAACTAGCGGATCCTACAATGAGCAGTTCTTC
CASSETSGSYNEQFF
>.|TRBV6-5|TRBJ2-7|.
TGTGCCAGCAGAACTCCGGGACTTCCCGAGCAGTACTTC
CASRTPGLPEQYF
>.|TRBV30|TRBJ2-3|.
TGTGCCTGGACCGGGGGCTTGGCAGATACGCAGTATTTT
CAWTGGLADTQYF
>.|TRBV19|TRBJ1-1|.
TGTGCCAGTAGTCCCATCCTGGTGGCGAACACTGAAGCTTTCTTT
CASSPILVANTEAFF
>.|TRBV14|TRBJ2-2|.
TGTGCCAGCAGCCAAGAGGTCAGAACCGGGGAGCTGTTTTTT
CASSQEVRTGELFF
>.|TRBV7-9|TRBJ2-3|TRBD2
TGTGCCAGCAGCTTATTATTGGCTAGCGGGAGTCGTCGCACAGATACGCAGTATTTT
CASSLLLASGSRRTDTQYF
>.|TRBV25-1|TRBJ1-2|TRBD1
TGTGCCAGCGGACGAACAGGGGGCGAGGGCTACACCTTC
CASGRTGGEGYTF
>once|TRBV2|TRBJ2-5|.
TGTGCCAGCATTAGAAACGGAGTTACGGAGACCCAGTACTTC
CASIRNGVTETQYF
>.|TRBV3-1/TRBV3-2|TRBJ2-7|.
TGTGCCAGCAGCCAAGCATCCGAGCAGTACTTC
CASSQASEQYF
>.|TRBV7-6|TRBJ1-5|TRBD1
TGTGCCAGCAGCCAACAGGGGTTGGGAGATCAGCCCCAGCATTTT
CASSQQGLGDQPQHF
>.|TRBV7-2|TRBJ2-1|TRBD2
TGTGCCAGCAGCTTAGCGCTTAGACTAGCGGGGGCCAATGAGCAGTTCTTC
CASSLALRLAGANEQFF
>.|TRBV12-5|TRBJ2-2|TRBD1
TGTGCTAGTGGTTTGAGACAGGGGGCATACGGGGAGCTGTTTTTT
CASGLRQGAYGELFF
>.|TRBV11-2|TRBJ1-1|.
TGTGCCAGCAGCCTGGACAAGGCCGCTTTCTTT
CASSLDKAAFF
>.|TRBV7-9|TRBJ1-1|.
TGTGCCAGCATCCAAGGAGGGGTCACTGAAGCTTTCTTT
CASIQGGVTEAFF